Listed below are T cell receptor beta chains from one sample, sequenced in a study of OX40 agonist ivuxolimab in advanced cancers. Sequencing used immunoSEQ multiplex PCR; TCRdb keeps in-frame clones, though not all of them. The sample lists approximately 76,000 clones; about nine tenths were seen once. Sequenced here: CD4+ or CD8+ T cells sorted from blood, sampled in a trial of the OX40 agonist ivuxolimab. All receptors derive from an adult with an advanced solid tumor such as melanoma, head and neck, liver or kidney cancer. CDR3s include the opening cysteine and the closing phenylalanine or tryptophan. A D gene is named only where the DNA matches it firmly. The size of a clone is reported for some rows only, either as once, few or many, or as a class for expanded clones.

CDR3aa	CDR3nt	abundance	v_gene	d_gene	j_gene
CASSLVGSSYEQYF	TGCGCCAGCAGCTTGGTAGGAAGCTCCTACGAGCAGTACTTC	NA	TRBV5-1	NA	TRBJ2-7
CASSFGLDATEAFF	TGTGCCAGCAGTTTCGGTTTGGATGCCACTGAAGCTTTCTTT	once	TRBV28	NA	TRBJ1-1
CASSSGQGNTEAFF	TGCGCCAGCAGCTCGGGACAAGGGAACACTGAAGCTTTCTTT	NA	TRBV5-1	NA	TRBJ1-1
CASSLSSTGTGSNQPQHF	TGCGCCAGCAGCCTTTCCTCGACAGGGACGGGAAGCAATCAGCCCCAGCATTTT	once	TRBV4-3	TRBD1	TRBJ1-5
CASSRDLTDTQYF	TGTGCCAGCAGTCGGGACCTCACAGATACGCAGTATTTT	once	TRBV2	NA	TRBJ2-3
CASSPVFYNEQFF	TGTGCCAGCAGTCCCGTATTTTACAATGAGCAGTTCTTC	NA	TRBV11-2	NA	TRBJ2-1
CASSTTWTGVGYTF	TGTGCCAGCAGTACCACTTGGACAGGGGTCGGCTACACCTTC	NA	TRBV2	TRBD1	TRBJ1-2
CASSQVGGYFNEQYF	TGTGCCAGCAGCCAAGTCGGGGGCTACTTCAACGAGCAGTACTTC	NA	TRBV14	NA	TRBJ2-7
CASSEQGVNYGYTF	TGTGCCAGTAGTGAGCAGGGCGTAAACTATGGCTACACCTTC	NA	TRBV19	NA	TRBJ1-2
CSTRTGEYGYTF	TGCAGCACTCGGACAGGGGAATATGGCTACACCTTC	NA	TRBV29-1	TRBD1	TRBJ1-2
CASSLGGGSISPLHF	TGTGCCAGCAGCTTAGGTGGGGGTTCCATTTCACCCCTCCACTTT	NA	TRBV7-6	NA	TRBJ1-6
CASSPIQGAGELFF	TGTGCCAGCAGCCCAATACAGGGGGCCGGGGAGCTGTTTTTT	NA	TRBV7-3	TRBD1	TRBJ2-2
CASSPDGVYQPQHF	TGTGCCAGCAGCCCAGATGGGGTTTATCAGCCCCAGCATTTT	NA	TRBV7-2	NA	TRBJ1-5
CASSRQGGNDEKLFF	TGCGCCAGCAGCCGACAGGGGGGAAACGATGAAAAACTGTTTTTT	NA	TRBV5-1	TRBD1	TRBJ1-4
CASTRGAYSGANVLTF	TGTGCCAGCACGAGGGGGGCTTACTCTGGGGCCAACGTCCTGACTTTC	once	TRBV5-4	NA	TRBJ2-6
CASGAGKDQETQYF	TGTGCCAGCGGGGCAGGGAAGGACCAAGAGACCCAGTACTTC	NA	TRBV6-6	NA	TRBJ2-5
CASSPTSGSFHEQYF	TGTGCCAGCAGCCCCACTAGCGGGAGCTTCCACGAGCAGTACTTC	few	TRBV7-3	TRBD2	TRBJ2-7
CASSPDRAYGYTF	TGTGCCAGCAGCCCTGACAGGGCCTATGGCTACACCTTC	NA	TRBV28	TRBD1	TRBJ1-2
CVSRGPNTEAFF	TGTGTCTCTCGGGGGCCGAACACTGAAGCTTTCTTT	NA	TRBV19	NA	TRBJ1-1
CASSSQSRDRGSQPQHF	TGTGCCAGCAGCTCACAGTCCCGGGACAGGGGGAGTCAGCCCCAGCATTTT	NA	TRBV5-6	TRBD1	TRBJ1-5
CASSGSDGPGNTIYF	TGTGCCAGCAGCGGAAGCGATGGACCTGGAAACACCATATATTTT	NA	TRBV9	NA	TRBJ1-3
CASTEDVWVRFGYTF	TGTGCCAGCACCGAGGACGTTTGGGTACGCTTCGGCTACACCTTC	NA	TRBV6-1	NA	TRBJ1-2
CASSVRLGHLYF	TGTGCCAGCAGCGTCAGGCTAGGACACTTGTACTTC	NA	TRBV9	NA	TRBJ2-7
CSVDSGGGQPQHF	TGCAGCGTTGACTCAGGGGGAGGTCAGCCCCAGCATTTT	NA	TRBV29-1	TRBD1	TRBJ1-5
CASNTGPYGYTF	TGTGCCAGCAATACAGGTCCCTATGGCTACACCTTC	once	TRBV28	NA	TRBJ1-2
CASSISGSGANVLTF	TGTGCCAGTAGTATTTCAGGGTCCGGGGCCAACGTCCTGACTTTC	NA	TRBV19	NA	TRBJ2-6
CASSVEGANTEAFF	TGTGCCAGCAGTGTGGAGGGGGCGAACACTGAAGCTTTCTTT	NA	TRBV2	TRBD1	TRBJ1-1
CASSLGHTNSPLHF	TGTGCCAGCAGCCTCGGACATACTAATTCACCCCTCCACTTT	NA	TRBV9	NA	TRBJ1-6
CASSLSRPGQGYGQPQHF	TGTGCCAGCAGTTTATCTCGACCGGGACAGGGATACGGTCAGCCCCAGCATTTT	few	TRBV28	TRBD1	TRBJ1-5
CASSYSSGTAGNTIYF	TGTGCCAGCAGTTACTCGTCTGGGACGGCCGGAAACACCATATATTTT	NA	TRBV6-5	NA	TRBJ1-3
CASSFSTASTEAFF	TGCGCCAGCAGCTTTTCTACGGCTTCCACTGAAGCTTTCTTT	NA	TRBV5-1	NA	TRBJ1-1
CASTLRRDPNSPLHF	TGTGCCAGCACCCTCAGACGGGACCCAAATTCACCCCTCCACTTT	NA	TRBV6-5	NA	TRBJ1-6
CSVELGGVPGKSGANVLTF	TGCAGCGTTGAACTTGGGGGGGTCCCCGGGAAGTCTGGGGCCAACGTCCTGACTTTC	NA	TRBV29-1	TRBD2	TRBJ2-6
CASSLVGTPSGEQYF	TGTGCCAGCAGCTTGGTGGGGACACCAAGCGGCGAGCAGTACTTC	NA	TRBV5-4	NA	TRBJ2-7
CAAGTPGNEKLFF	TGTGCCGCCGGGACACCTGGTAATGAAAAACTGTTTTTT	NA	TRBV6-5	NA	TRBJ1-4
CASSRDRMNTEAFF	TGTGCCAGCAGTCGGGACCGCATGAACACTGAAGCTTTCTTT	NA	TRBV28	NA	TRBJ1-1
CASSIGQSYGYTF	TGTGCCAGTAGTATAGGACAGAGCTATGGCTACACCTTC	NA	TRBV19	NA	TRBJ1-2
CASSRTSGRAYEQYF	TGTGCCAGCAGTCGGACTAGCGGGAGGGCCTACGAGCAGTACTTC	NA	TRBV2	TRBD2	TRBJ2-7
CASSLVGRVYEQYF	TGCGCCAGCAGCTTGGTGGGCAGGGTCTACGAGCAGTACTTC	NA	TRBV5-1	NA	TRBJ2-7
CASSLDPGQGLYGYTF	TGTGCCAGCAGCTTAGATCCGGGACAGGGTCTATATGGCTACACCTTC	few	TRBV11-2	TRBD1	TRBJ1-2
CASSLVAGGPDEQFF	TGCGCCAGCAGCTTGGTCGCGGGGGGGCCTGATGAGCAGTTCTTC	NA	TRBV5-1	TRBD2	TRBJ2-1
CSAEDPLDEKLFF	TGCAGCGCCGAGGACCCTTTGGATGAAAAACTGTTTTTT	few	TRBV29-1	NA	TRBJ1-4
CASSSQGSGQHFF	TGTGCCAGCAGCTCACAGGGTTCCGGCCAGCATTTCTTT	once	TRBV11-3	NA	TRBJ1-1
CASSLWGTGGSTDTQYF	TGTGCCAGCAGTTTATGGGGGACAGGGGGTAGCACAGATACGCAGTATTTT	NA	TRBV28	TRBD1	TRBJ2-3
CASSPRQTAYEQYF	TGTGCCAGCAGTCCCCGGCAGACAGCCTACGAGCAGTACTTC	once	TRBV27	NA	TRBJ2-7
CASRTGTIYGYTF	TGTGCCAGCAGAACCGGGACAATCTATGGCTACACCTTC	NA	TRBV2	NA	TRBJ1-2
CASSLRGEGMNTEAFF	TGTGCCAGCAGCTTAAGGGGTGAGGGTATGAACACTGAAGCTTTCTTT	NA	TRBV7-2	NA	TRBJ1-1
CASSPHTGTGIAEAFF	TGTGCCAGCAGCCCACATACGGGTACAGGGATCGCTGAAGCTTTCTTT	NA	TRBV11-3	NA	TRBJ1-1
CAWRKTGGLSPLHF	TGTGCCTGGAGAAAGACAGGGGGCCTTTCACCCCTCCACTTT	NA	TRBV30	TRBD1	TRBJ1-6
CASSKFPGGANTQYF	TGTGCCAGCAGCAAATTCCCAGGGGGCGCAAATACGCAGTATTTT	few	TRBV21-1	NA	TRBJ2-3
CSGSGTGAVEQYF	TGCAGCGGTTCCGGGACAGGGGCGGTCGAGCAGTACTTC	NA	TRBV29-1	TRBD1	TRBJ2-7
CASSFQQGAYNEQFF	TGCGCCAGCAGCTTCCAACAGGGGGCCTACAATGAGCAGTTCTTC	NA	TRBV5-1	TRBD1	TRBJ2-1
CASSFSGALRNEQFF	TGTGCCAGTAGTTTTAGCGGGGCCCTGAGGAATGAGCAGTTCTTC	NA	TRBV19	TRBD2	TRBJ2-1
CASSITGTRGEQYF	TGCGCCAGCAGCATAACCGGGACCAGAGGTGAGCAGTACTTC	NA	TRBV5-1	NA	TRBJ2-7
CASSPGGVNTEAFF	TGTGCCAGCAGCCCCGGAGGAGTGAACACTGAAGCTTTCTTT	NA	TRBV11-3	NA	TRBJ1-1
CASSLSGTGGGGNTIYF	TGCGCCAGCAGCTTGTCTGGGACAGGGGGAGGTGGAAACACCATATATTTT	NA	TRBV5-1	TRBD1	TRBJ1-3